These 32 T cell receptor beta chains came from one sample sequenced in a study of blood T cell repertoires in COVID-19 (TCRdb year 2020). Library preparation employed the immunoSEQ multiplex PCR assay. Not all clones reach the TCRdb copy of this immuneACCESS table, which keeps in-frame sequences only. Checked studies attribute under half of the gap to unresolved V genes and leave the rest unexplained. The sample data list approximately 200,000 clones, and roughly nine tenths of these were observed just once. 1.9% of the sample lies in the top ten. The sequencing sample was made of peripheral blood. The source of these receptors is a man in his forties with active or convalescent COVID-19.

The V call is TRBV27, the J call TRBJ1-6; D is perhaps TRBD1 (6 bases). Trimming left V 5 bases short and J 5 bases short, with 13 bases between. This CDR3 is 15 amino acids long. CDR1 is MNHEY, CDR2 SMNVEV, per germline (reference sequence). The CDR3 region is CASSILRGDNSPLHF. The CDR3 region has the DNA TGTGCCAGCAGTATACTCAGGGGTGATAATTCACCCCTCCACTTT.

The chain uses TRBV6-2 or TRBV6-3 and TRBJ1-1; TRBD1 matches 9 bases. With 3 bases clipped from V and 13 bases from J, the junction kept 9 bases outside the gene matches. Germline V gene data show CDR1 as MNHEY and CDR2 as SVGEGT. The CDR3 spans 13 residues. In DNA, the CDR3 is TGTGCCAGCAGTTATACCCCGGGACAGGGTTTTTTCTTT. Translation gives CASSYTPGQGFFF.

This rearrangement joins TRBV21-1 to TRBJ2-3; TRBD1 is the table's D call, not checked against the DNA. TRBV21-1 is flagged as a pseudogene. The CDR3 is 12 amino acids. The CDR3 DNA is TGTGCCAGCGTAACAGGTTGGGATACGCAGTATTTT. Its protein product is CASVTGWDTQYF.

A single count supports this clone. CDR3 loop: CASKQGGETQYF. The CDR3 region has the DNA TGTGCCAGCAAACAGGGGGGGGAGACCCAGTACTTC. This chain connects TRBV2 to TRBJ2-5; weak D call: TRBD1 (8 bases). From germline, CDR1 is SNHLY and CDR2 FYNNEI. With 7 bases removed from V and 5 bases from J, the gap between germline ends came to 11 bases. The CDR3 contains 12 residues.

The chain carries TRBV3-1 (or the pseudogene TRBV3-2) and TRBJ2-3; tentatively, D is TRBD1 (5 bases). With 8 bases removed from V and 0 bases from J, the gap between germline ends came to 6 bases. Looked up from germline, CDR1 is LGHDT and CDR2 is YNNKEL (reference sequence). This CDR3 is 12 amino acids long. CDR3 in DNA: TGTGCCAGCCAGGGCAGCACAGATACGCAGTATTTT. This sequence encodes CASQGSTDTQYF.

The V call is TRBV5-1, the J call TRBJ2-5; possible D gene TRBD1, 5 bases. The V gene's germline CDR1 is SGHRS and CDR2 YFSETQ. V lost 0 bases, J lost 5 bases, and 14 bases lay in between. The CDR3 is 15 amino acids. CDR3 DNA: TGCGCCAGCAGCTTGGCCGTGGGGCTTATCGAGACCCAGTACTTC. It yields the protein CASSLAVGLIETQYF.

V and J are TRBV5-1 and TRBJ2-3; 13 bases map to TRBD2. Germline V gene sequence: CDR1 SGHRS, CDR2 YFSETQ. J lost 6 bases, V lost 4 bases, and 11 bases had no gene match. This CDR3 region has 17 residues. This CDR3 is CASSPGLAGPGFDTQYF. The CDR3 DNA follows: TGCGCCAGCAGCCCGGGACTAGCGGGACCTGGGTTTGATACGCAGTATTTT.

This chain uses TRBV15 with TRBJ1-2; TRBD1 matches 11 bases. The CDR3 length is 16 residues. The germline V gene has CDR1 LNHNV and CDR2 YYDKDF (reference sequence). J lost 6 bases, V lost 5 bases, and 11 bases had no gene match. The CDR3 loop is CATSRGLDRGRNGYTF. DNA for the CDR3: TGTGCCACCAGCCGAGGGCTGGACAGGGGGCGAAATGGCTACACCTTC.

This clone was observed once. The chain links TRBV28 to TRBJ2-7, with a possible D match to TRBD1 (5 bases). V lost 1 base and J lost 2, with 12 bases in between. Per the germline V gene, CDR1 is MDHEN and CDR2 is SYDVKM. This CDR3 is 15 amino acids long. CDR3 loop: CASSLSWGGPYEQYF. The CDR3 DNA is TGTGCCAGCAGTTTATCATGGGGCGGACCCTACGAGCAGTACTTC.

In its sample, this clone was seen a few times. The CDR3 DNA reads as TGTGCCAGCAGTTTTGGGCAGGGGTTAAACCAGCCCCAGCATTTT. Translated: CASSFGQGLNQPQHF. V is TRBV27 and J is TRBJ1-5, with D perhaps matching TRBD1 (6 bases). The CDR3 runs 15 residues. Germline V gene lookup returns CDR1 MNHEY and CDR2 SMNVEV (reference sequence). Trimming took off 3 bases at V and 7 bases at J, with 16 bases between the two ends.

As to this clone: The sample carries other DNA sequences with the same CDR3. The rearrangement uses TRBV10-2 and TRBJ1-5; possible D gene TRBD1, 5 bases. The CDR3 is made up of 13 amino acids. Trimming took 4 bases from V and 3 from J, leaving 7 bases between them. Germline V gene sequence: CDR1 WSHSY, CDR2 SAAADI. For the CDR3, the DNA is TGCGCCAGCAGTGGACAGAACAATCAGCCCCAGCATTTT. The encoded protein is CASSGQNNQPQHF.

The V gene is TRBV12-5, the J gene TRBJ2-7; D is uncertain. The length of the CDR3 is 14 residues. Germline V CDR1 and CDR2: LGHNT, FRNRAP. V shed 4 bases and J shed 0 bases, with 10 bases lying between them. The chain's CDR3 is CASGSQALSYEQYF. The CDR3 DNA follows: TGTGCTAGTGGTTCGCAGGCCCTCTCCTACGAGCAGTACTTC.

CDR3 amino acids: CASSPDGQGNQPQHF. The DNA of the CDR3 is TGCGCCAGCAGCCCCGATGGACAGGGCAATCAGCCCCAGCATTTT. The chain is built from TRBV5-1 and TRBJ1-5; TRBD1 matches 7 bases. Germline trimming cut 4 bases from V and 2 bases from J; bases unmatched to any gene: 6. Germline CDR1 SGHRS, CDR2 YFSETQ. This CDR3 comprises 15 residues.

The J gene is TRBJ2-3, the V gene TRBV7-2; 8 bases match TRBD2. The germline gives CDR1 SGHTA, CDR2 FQGNSA. Unmatched junction bases numbered 3, after V lost 6 bases and J lost 1 base. The length of the CDR3 is 14 residues. In DNA, the CDR3 is TGTGCCAGCAGGCCCGGGAGGGGCACAGATACGCAGTATTTT. Residues: CASRPGRGTDTQYF.

The chain uses TRBV7-9 and TRBJ2-7, with 9 bases matching TRBD1. The germline V gene has CDR1 SEHNR and CDR2 FQNEAQ (reference sequence). CDR3 length equals 14 residues. Trimming removed 2 bases from V and 6 bases from J; junction bases left unmatched: 5. Here the CDR3 DNA reads TGTGCCAGCAGCTTAAGGGACAGGGTCTCCGAGCAGTACTTC. Its translation: CASSLRDRVSEQYF.

The chain joins TRBV12-3 or TRBV12-4 to TRBJ1-2, with 7 nucleotides matching TRBD1. The CDR3 runs 13 residues. V dropped 5 bases and J dropped 4; count of bases not matched to a gene: 4. CDR3 protein: CASSPGQVYGYTF. Here the CDR3 DNA reads TGTGCCAGCAGTCCCGGACAGGTCTATGGCTACACCTTC.

Only one count was recorded for this clone. This chain uses TRBV19 with TRBJ1-4; D is undetermined. Trimming shortened V by 4 bases and J by 6 bases, and 9 bases separated the two germline ends. Germline values: CDR1 LNHDA, CDR2 SQIVND (reference sequence). CDR3 length: 13 residues. Here the CDR3 DNA reads TGTGCCAGTAGTAGGCTTCGGGATGAAAAACTGTTTTTT. It encodes CASSRLRDEKLFF.

This sequence joins TRBV2 and TRBJ1-3, with a weak D call TRBD1 (6 bases). Per germline, CDR1 SNHLY and CDR2 FYNNEI. This CDR3 is 12 amino acids long. The CDR3 coding sequence is TGTGTCCTCAGGGGCTCTGGAAACACCATATATTTT. Its protein product is CVLRGSGNTIYF.

The chain uses TRBV4-1 and TRBJ2-3; unclear D gene. The CDR3 loop spans 14 amino acids. Trimming pared 1 base from V and 2 bases from J, leaving 7 bases between. CDR1 MGHRA and CDR2 YSYEKL come from the germline V gene. The CDR3 sequence: CASSQAVFTDTQYF. The CDR3 DNA reads TGCGCCAGCAGCCAAGCTGTTTTCACAGATACGCAGTATTTT.

The chain uses TRBV5-4 and TRBJ1-1, with D tentatively TRBD1 (6 bases). Trimming pared 3 bases from V and 6 bases from J, leaving 18 bases between. The CDR3 spans 15 residues. Germline CDR1 is SGHNT and CDR2 is YYREEE (reference sequence). CDR3 amino acids: CASSSTPGAQAEAFF. CDR3 in DNA: TGTGCCAGCAGCTCCACCCCAGGGGCACAGGCTGAAGCTTTCTTT.

This sequence joins TRBV7-3 and TRBJ2-1; the D gene is possibly TRBD2 (6 bases). The germline gives CDR1 SGHTA, CDR2 FQGTGA. The CDR3 sequence is 14 residues long. Trimming pared 5 bases from V and 9 bases from J, leaving 17 bases between. The CDR3 DNA is TGTGCCAGCAGCCCCGTGAACCCCGGGGGTGAGCAGTTCTTC. This sequence encodes CASSPVNPGGEQFF.

The chain uses TRBV28 and TRBJ2-7; D is perhaps TRBD2 (5 bases). Germline lookup yields CDR1 MDHEN and CDR2 SYDVKM. Trimming pared 6 bases from V and 0 bases from J, leaving 18 bases between. The CDR3 is 16 residues long. The CDR3 DNA reads TGTGCCAGCAGGAGCCGCGGGCAGCTAAGCTCCTACGAGCAGTACTTC. Its protein is CASRSRGQLSSYEQYF.

This sequence joins TRBV7-9 and TRBJ2-2; TRBD1 might be the D (5 bases). The CDR3 contains 15 residues. V lost 3 bases and J 4 bases, leaving 12 bases between the germline ends. Germline loops: CDR1 SEHNR, CDR2 FQNEAQ (reference sequence). CDR3 loop: CASSLLGQGTGELFF. In DNA, the CDR3 is TGTGCCAGCAGCTTGTTAGGTCAGGGCACCGGGGAGCTGTTTTTT.

V usage is TRBV7-2 and J usage is TRBJ2-3, with 9 bases lining up with TRBD2. Trimming removed 5 bases from V and 1 base from J; junction bases left unmatched: 4. Germline V gives CDR1 SGHTA, CDR2 FQGNSA. The CDR3 runs to 15 residues. The CDR3 region is CASSPRLAGTDTQYF. CDR3 DNA: TGTGCCAGCAGCCCTCGACTAGCGGGCACAGATACGCAGTATTTT.

The chain has TRBV19 and TRBJ1-4; the D is unclear. V was cut by 10 bases and J by 8 bases, with 17 bases left in between. The CDR3 has 13 residues. In germline, CDR1 is LNHDA, CDR2 SQIVND (reference sequence). CDR3 in DNA: TGTGCCACTACCCAGCGGAGAGGAGAAAAACTGTTTTTT. Encoded protein: CATTQRRGEKLFF.

V usage is TRBV2 and J usage is TRBJ2-7, with 7 bases fitting TRBD1. V was pared by 6 bases and J by 1 base, with 3 bases of the junction left unmatched. CDR1 and CDR2 (germline): SNHLY, FYNNEI. The CDR3 has 13 amino acids. The CDR3 DNA reads as TGTGCCAGCAGAGGGGGACAGTCCTACGAGCAGTACTTC. This codes for CASRGGQSYEQYF.

The chain has TRBV5-1 and TRBJ2-1, with TRBD1 identical over 9 bases. This CDR3 is built from 13 residues. The V and J ends lost 8 bases and 8 bases, in that order; junction bases with no gene match: 8. Germline CDR1 is SGHRS and CDR2 is YFSETQ. CDR3 in amino acids: CASRGTGNDEQFF. DNA for the CDR3: TGCGCCAGTCGCGGGACAGGGAACGATGAGCAGTTCTTC.

This rearrangement joins TRBV5-1 to TRBJ1-1, with unresolved D. Trimming removed 2 bases from V and 6 bases from J, with 11 bases in between. CDR1 is SGHRS and CDR2 is YFSETQ in the germline V gene. CDR3 length: 13 amino acids. CDR3 DNA sequence: TGCGCCAGCAGCTTCGGGATCCAAGCTGAAGCTTTCTTT. Protein product: CASSFGIQAEAFF.

This sequence joins TRBV10-2 and TRBJ1-2; D is ambiguous. V lost 4 bases and J lost 4, with 10 bases in between. The CDR3 contains 13 residues. Germline CDR1 and CDR2: WSHSY and SAAADI. CDR3 nucleotide sequence: TGCGCCAGCAGTGGAGGTTCGGCCTATGGCTACACCTTC. Its protein product is CASSGGSAYGYTF.

The V gene is TRBV12-3 or TRBV12-4, the J gene TRBJ2-1; D ambiguous. CDR3 length: 12 residues. The V gene lost 6 bases and the J gene lost 5 bases, with 8 bases spanning the gap. CDR3 region: CASSRVNNEQFF. Here the CDR3 DNA reads TGTGCCAGCAGCCGAGTCAACAATGAGCAGTTCTTC.

This clone appeared a few times. The CDR3 sequence is CASSGTNFPYYEQYF. As DNA, the CDR3 is TGTGCCAGCAGTGGGACAAACTTTCCTTACTACGAGCAGTACTTC. The chain links TRBV2 to TRBJ2-7; tentative D call: TRBD1 (5 bases). The length of the CDR3 is 15 residues. CDR1 is SNHLY, CDR2 FYNNEI, per germline. V gave up 4 bases and J gave up 3 bases, with 16 bases separating them.

CDR3 loop: CASSGPGYGYTF. CDR3 nucleotide sequence: TGTGCCAGCAGTGGCCCAGGGTATGGCTACACCTTC. V and J are TRBV2 and TRBJ1-2; D may be TRBD1 (5 bases). CDR3 length: 12 amino acids. The V gene lost 4 bases and the J gene lost 5 bases, with 8 bases spanning the gap. The germline V gene has CDR1 SNHLY and CDR2 FYNNEI.